The T cell receptor beta chain described here comes from a study of T cell clones after liver transplantation (dated by TCRdb to the late 2010s). Regarding the complete study: The samples were obtained from ITN030ST, a randomized trial that attempted immunosuppression withdrawal within 2 years after liver transplantation. Donor-reactive T cell clones were identified by TCRbeta sequencing after a pre-transplant mixed lymphocyte reaction and then tracked in post-transplant blood. Third party-reactive TCRbeta sequences from pre-transplant MLRs were also identified as an antigen-independent comparator for donor-reactive sequences. Three of the eight recipients were HCV-positive; the others were transplanted for non-autoimmune, non-viral indications. Until randomization at 12-24 months post-transplant, subjects were given standard immunosuppression, with no induction therapy. Tolerance was defined as complete withdrawal of immunosuppression for at least one year without a rise in liver enzymes beyond twice the upper limit of normal. Blood samples were collected pre-transplant, then pre-randomization ahead of withdrawal, and finally post-randomization once withdrawal had either been completed or failed. The studied cohort comprised 8 liver transplant recipients, 3 classified as tolerant and 5 as non-tolerant.

Unstimulated PBMCs, after thawing, were stained for CD3, CD4 and CD8 and then FACS-sorted into CD3+CD4+ and CD3+CD8+ populations. All 8 studied subjects were randomized to withdrawal of immunosuppression. Genomic DNA was isolated with the Qiagen DNeasy Blood and Tissue Kit. High-throughput TCRbeta CDR3 sequencing of frozen genomic DNA was performed by immunoSEQ, including PCR amplification, mapping, bias correction and internal controls. The paper's data handling went like this. Productive rearrangements were retained, and unique TCRbeta sequences were defined by the CDR3 nucleotide sequence together with the V and J gene. Donor-reactive sequences required at least 5-fold expansion in CFSE-low cells versus unstimulated pre-transplant cells and at least 0.01% frequency. Minimum frequency thresholds were set for each subject based on the unstimulated sample with the lowest template count, ensuring at least 90% detection power. Repertoire turnover was measured by Jensen-Shannon divergence between the top 1000 TCRbeta sequences post- and pre-transplant. Changes in detection of donor-reactive sequences were assessed with two-sided Fisher's exact tests. TCRdb retrieved this table from immuneACCESS and kept in-frame rearrangements only. Not all clones are present; in checked studies, unresolved V genes account for under half, and no reason is known for the remainder. V and J calls and clone size are copied from that table; D and trimming were computed from the DNA. This sample has 68,000 or so clones in its table, and 80% to 95% of those were observed once. Together, the top ten hold 0.98% of the sample.

Note on this clone: Its specific antigen is unknown. No base quality values were provided; no much bigger clone lies one nucleotide off.

Study-wide findings and limitations: After accounting for repertoire turnover, donor-reactive detection was significantly reduced in 7 of 8 subjects for CD4 and 8 of 8 for CD8. Donor-reactive sequences decreased more than third party-reactive sequences, which suggests partial antigen-specific deletion that was not related to withdrawal success. In most of the 8 subjects, regardless of tolerance or HCV status, circulating donor-reactive CD4 TCRbeta sequences dropped significantly post-transplant. The conclusions were considered preliminary, being limited by small, heterogeneous patient numbers and non-standardized post-transplant time points. In two subjects, low numbers of available donor cells limited the measurable donor-reactive repertoire. Since no allograft tissue specimens were available, donor-reactive T cells may have migrated into the graft instead of being deleted.

This sequence originates from a human patient who received a liver transplant. Some T cells may be donor cells from the graft after a transplant. The material sequenced was CD4+ T cells from blood, taken about 25 months after liver transplant.

The CDR3 loop reads CASSARDRVSNEQFF. The sequence in DNA is TGTGCCAGCAGCGCCCGGGACAGGGTGTCCAATGAGCAGTTCTTC. The rearrangement joined TRBV9 to TRBJ2-1; 9 central bases correspond to TRBD1. Unmatched junction bases come to 7, with V trimmed by 3 bases and J by 6 bases. The CDR3 holds 15 amino acids from the cysteine to the phenylalanine. Of the read, only the CDR3 DNA is kept; its 45 bases are in frame from base 1. The CDR1 and CDR2 encoded by the germline V gene are SGDLS and YYNGEE.